Shown below are 25 T cell receptor beta chains from a single sample sequenced in a study of T cell responses to AZD1222 COVID-19 vaccine. Clones were sequenced by immunoSEQ multiplex PCR, and TCRdb holds only the in-frame ones, with some missing. This table holds around 160,000 clones, less than 95% found once. This specimen was peripheral blood, taken on day 0 of AZD1222 vaccination. Receptors were obtained from an adult in good health.

The chain employs TRBV23-1 and TRBJ1-2; D unresolved. TRBV23-1 is sorted into the ORF group, with uncertain function. CDR3 length: 11 amino acids. V lost 4 bases and J 5 bases, leaving 5 bases between the germline ends. The CDR3 here is CASSPVYGYTF. CDR3 nucleotides: TGCGCCAGCAGTCCCGTATATGGCTACACCTTC.

This clone was recorded only once. The rearrangement links TRBV2 to TRBJ2-3; D not certain. Per the germline V gene, CDR1 is SNHLY and CDR2 is FYNNEI. Trimming stripped 8 bases from V and 8 bases from J, with 8 bases between. The CDR3 has 10 residues. The CDR3 protein is CASSVGTQYF. CDR3 nucleotide sequence: TGTGCCAGCTCTGTAGGTACGCAGTATTTT.

The chain couples TRBV6-5 to TRBJ2-1; D might be TRBD2 (6 bases). Germline V lookup: CDR1 MNHEY, CDR2 SVGAGI. The V gene lost 6 bases and the J gene lost 7 bases, with 13 bases spanning the gap. The CDR3 extends over 13 amino acids. Here the CDR3 reads CASSPGASNEQFF. CDR3 bases: TGTGCCAGCAGCCCGGGAGCGTCAAATGAGCAGTTCTTC.

The CDR3: CASRHPEGYNEQFF. The CDR3 DNA sequence: TGTGCCAGCAGGCACCCGGAGGGATACAATGAGCAGTTCTTC. V is TRBV28 and J is TRBJ2-1; D possibly corresponds to TRBD2 (6 bases). V was clipped by 6 bases and J by 4 bases, with 13 bases between them. This CDR3 region has 14 residues. Germline V lookup: CDR1 MDHEN, CDR2 SYDVKM.

The V gene is TRBV10-1, the J gene TRBJ1-5; D uncertain. The CDR3 is 10 amino acids. From germline, CDR1 is WNHNN and CDR2 SYGVQD (reference sequence). Between the trimmed V and J ends, which lost 5 bases and 4 bases, there was a span of 0 bases. The CDR3 region is CASSNQPQHF. The CDR3 nucleotides are TGCGCCAGCAGTAATCAGCCCCAGCATTTT.

In DNA, the CDR3 is TGTGCCAGCGTAGGGACTAAAGAGACCCAGTACTTC. Translated: CASVGTKETQYF. The chain recombines TRBV28 with TRBJ2-5; 7 bases are a match to TRBD2. The ends lost 8 bases at V and 3 bases at J; junction bases unmatched: 3. Germline V gene lookup returns CDR1 MDHEN and CDR2 SYDVKM. The CDR3 is 12 residues long.

The genes are TRBV5-4 and TRBJ2-3, with a possible D match to TRBD1 (8 bases). Trimming cost V 5 bases and J 13 bases, with 17 bases left between them. Per the germline V gene, CDR1 is SGHNT and CDR2 is YYREEE (reference sequence). The CDR3 extends over 12 amino acids. The CDR3 here is CASRYRTGREYF. CDR3 DNA: TGTGCCAGCAGGTATCGGACAGGGAGGGAGTATTTT.

The chain uses TRBV20-1 and TRBJ1-5; D may be TRBD1 (5 bases). CDR3 length: 10 amino acids. The V gene's germline CDR1 is DFQATT and CDR2 SNEGSKA (reference sequence). Trimming took off 5 bases at V and 12 bases at J, with 11 bases between the two ends. CDR3 DNA: TGCAGTGCTCGTCGGGACCTCCAGCATTTT. It codes for CSARRDLQHF.

V and J are TRBV4-1 and TRBJ1-4, with D uncertain. Germline loops: CDR1 MGHRA, CDR2 YSYEKL. The CDR3 runs 13 residues. Trimming pared 1 base from V and 8 bases from J, leaving 8 bases between. The CDR3: CASSQVSVEKLFF. The CDR3 DNA sequence: TGCGCCAGCAGCCAAGTATCAGTCGAAAAACTGTTTTTT.

V and J are TRBV6-5 and TRBJ1-6; tentatively, D is TRBD1 (5 bases). V lost 8 bases to trimming and J lost 7 bases, with 9 bases between them. The CDR3 has 12 residues. The V gene's germline CDR1 is MNHEY and CDR2 SVGAGI. The CDR3 loop reads CASRDPNSPLHF. The CDR3 region has the DNA TGTGCCAGCCGGGACCCGAATTCACCCCTCCACTTT.

The CDR3 is CASSFGGQVAFF. The CDR3 DNA reads TGTGCCAGCAGCTTCGGGGGGCAGGTAGCTTTCTTT. This rearrangement joins TRBV7-2 to TRBJ1-1; maybe TRBD1 (6 bases). Germline V gives CDR1 SGHTA, CDR2 FQGNSA. Trimming took off 3 bases at V and 10 bases at J, with 12 bases between the two ends. CDR3 length equals 12 residues. Variable domain in full (rest from reference TRBV7-2 and TRBJ1-1): GAGVSQSPSNKVTEKGKDVELRCDPISGHTALYWYRQSLGQGLEFLIYFQGNSAPDKSGLPSDRFSAERTGGSVSTLTIQRTQQEDSAVYLCASSFGGQVAFFGQGTRLTVV.

This clone was counted once. V and J are TRBV27 and TRBJ1-3; D is uncertain. The germline V gene has CDR1 MNHEY and CDR2 SMNVEV (reference sequence). V gave up 5 bases and J gave up 2 bases, with 10 bases separating them. The CDR3 extends over 14 amino acids. CDR3 sequence: CASSTSGAGNTIYF. The CDR3 bases are TGTGCCAGCAGTACCTCCGGGGCTGGAAACACCATATATTTT.

This sequence joins TRBV27 and TRBJ1-6; D remains ambiguous. Germline loops: CDR1 MNHEY, CDR2 SMNVEV (reference sequence). Trimming left V 3 bases short and J 14 bases short, with 14 bases between. This CDR3 has 13 amino acids. The CDR3 loop is CASSFSLRGTLHF. The CDR3 region has the DNA TGTGCCAGCAGTTTCTCATTACGGGGTACCCTCCACTTT.

The chain employs TRBV4-1 and TRBJ2-1; D gene ambiguous. Per the germline V gene, CDR1 is MGHRA and CDR2 is YSYEKL. The V end lost 1 base, the J end lost 5 bases, and 3 bases lay between the germline ends. This CDR3 region has 12 residues. The CDR3 loop reads CASSQGHNEQFF. Written as DNA, the CDR3 is TGCGCCAGCAGCCAAGGTCACAATGAGCAGTTCTTC.

With regard to this clone: The identical CDR3 is also encoded by other nucleotide sequences in the sample. V is TRBV27 and J is TRBJ1-5, with D hard to call. From germline, CDR1 is MNHEY and CDR2 SMNVEV (reference sequence). V lost 2 bases and J lost 1, with 6 bases in between. The CDR3 extends over 14 amino acids. CDR3: CASSLRGSNQPQHF. The CDR3 nucleotides read TGTGCCAGCAGTTTACGTGGCAGCAATCAGCCCCAGCATTTT.

The V call is TRBV5-1, the J call TRBJ2-3; TRBD2 aligns across 7 bases. The CDR3 extends over 14 amino acids. CDR1 and CDR2 (germline): SGHRS, YFSETQ. V shed 6 bases and J 4 bases; nucleotides not matched to a gene: 8. The CDR3 DNA follows: TGCGCCAGCATGAGGCGGGAGTGGGCAGATACGCAGTATTTT. Protein: CASMRREWADTQYF.

As concerns this clone: At one end the junction does not follow the germline gene, possibly because of a read error. In nucleotides, the CDR3 is TGTGCCAGCAGTCAAGAGCCAGGATCCCCCGAGCAGTACTTC. Its protein product is CASSQEPGSPEQYF. The rearrangement joins TRBV3-1 (or the pseudogene TRBV3-2) to TRBJ2-7; no clear D gene. Germline lookup yields CDR1 LGHDT and CDR2 YNNKEL (reference sequence). This CDR3 is 14 amino acids long.

CDR3 sequence (DNA): TGTGCCAGCAGCCAAGAGCGTCAAAAAACAGGGGCTGCTGGCTACACCTTC. Amino acids: CASSQERQKTGAAGYTF. The chain employs TRBV3-1 (or the pseudogene TRBV3-2) and TRBJ1-2; 7 nucleotides match TRBD1. V shed 0 bases and J 7 bases; nucleotides not matched to a gene: 14. The germline V gene encodes CDR1 LGHDT and CDR2 YNNKEL (reference sequence). This CDR3 spans 17 amino acids.

V gene TRBV14 combines with J gene TRBJ1-1; tentative D call: TRBD1 (5 bases). Trimming took 0 bases from V and 5 from J, leaving 7 bases between them. CDR1 and CDR2 from the germline V gene are SGHDN and FVKESK. The CDR3 is 13 amino acids. Here the CDR3 reads CASSQDRGTEAFF. The DNA for the CDR3 is TGTGCCAGCAGCCAAGATCGGGGGACTGAAGCTTTCTTT.

This chain joins TRBV27 and TRBJ2-3; TRBD1 is a possible D gene (7 bases). The CDR3 loop spans 16 amino acids. V was pared by 1 base and J by 5 bases, with 16 bases between. Germline V CDR1 and CDR2: MNHEY, SMNVEV (reference sequence). CDR3 residues: CASSLYRGWGGDTQYF. CDR3 DNA: TGTGCCAGCAGTTTATACAGGGGTTGGGGAGGAGATACGCAGTATTTT.

The chain has TRBV28 and TRBJ2-3; 9 nucleotides match TRBD1. The CDR3 is made up of 14 amino acids. The germline gives CDR1 MDHEN, CDR2 SYDVKM. V trimming: 4 bases; J trimming: 8 bases; junction bases outside the gene matches: 7. The CDR3 sequence: CASSSGTGKVTQYF. DNA for the CDR3: TGTGCCAGCAGTTCCGGGACAGGGAAGGTTACGCAGTATTTT.

The gene calls are TRBV4-1 and TRBJ1-2, with unresolved D. Germline values: CDR1 MGHRA, CDR2 YSYEKL. V was trimmed by 3 bases and J by 8 bases, leaving 10 bases between them. CDR3 size: 12 residues. The DNA for the CDR3 is TGCGCCAGCAGCCAGACCGGGCGGGGCTACACCTTC. Residues: CASSQTGRGYTF.

This chain uses TRBV11-2 with TRBJ2-5; D not certain. The germline CDR1 and CDR2 sequences are SGHAT and FQNNGV. V was trimmed by 1 base and J by 1 base, leaving 7 bases between them. This CDR3 contains 14 residues. The CDR3 DNA is TGTGCCAGCAGCTTAGTCTGGGGCCAAGAGACCCAGTACTTC. Protein sequence: CASSLVWGQETQYF.

This clone has only a few counts. This chain connects TRBV7-2 to TRBJ1-3, with no clear D. Germline assignment: CDR1 SGHTA and CDR2 FQGNSA. V lost 3 bases and J lost 0, with 12 bases in between. The CDR3 has 16 residues. The CDR3 here is CASSFHGLISGNTIYF. CDR3 bases: TGTGCCAGCAGCTTCCATGGACTGATCTCTGGAAACACCATATATTTT.

Only one count was recorded for this clone. The chain employs TRBV2 and TRBJ1-1; D uncertain. The V end was cut by 1 base, the J end by 0 bases, with 6 bases between. The V gene's germline CDR1 is SNHLY and CDR2 FYNNEI. The CDR3 covers 14 residues. In DNA form, the CDR3 reads TGTGCCAGCAGTGAAGGTCGGTTGAACACTGAAGCTTTCTTT. Its protein product is CASSEGRLNTEAFF.